A single sample is the source of the 22 T cell receptor beta chains below, sequenced in a study of CD8 T cells in Susac syndrome. RNA amounts of about 0.5 to 1 ug underwent reverse transcription with random hexamers. TCRdb redid the calling of the immunoSEQ multiplex PCR reads with MiXCR, one entry per CDR3 protein. The profile shows about 190,000 distinct CDR3 sequences, 85% to 95% of them singletons. The sequencing sample was made of CD8+ T cells from PBMCs. The receptors shown here come from a human donor with Susac syndrome.

The chain uses TRBV7-9 and TRBJ2-2; 8 bases match TRBD1. This CDR3 spans 14 amino acids. Per the germline V gene, CDR1 is SEHNR and CDR2 is FQNEAQ (reference sequence). V gave up 10 bases and J gave up 1 base; unmatched junction bases: 5. In DNA form, the CDR3 reads TGTGCCAACACGGGGACAGGGAACACCGGGGAGCTGTTTTTT. This encodes CANTGTGNTGELFF.

The chain has TRBV5-1 and TRBJ2-1; D might be TRBD1 (6 bases). Trimming removed 0 bases at V and 4 bases at J, with 11 bases between. The germline V gene has CDR1 SGHRS and CDR2 YFSETQ. This CDR3 has 15 amino acids. The CDR3 protein is CASSLDTGLYNEQFF. The CDR3 DNA follows: TGCGCCAGCAGCTTGGATACAGGGCTTTACAATGAGCAGTTCTTC.

The chain couples TRBV9 to TRBJ2-2, with 7 bases aligning to TRBD2. Looked up from germline, CDR1 is SGDLS and CDR2 is YYNGEE. V lost 6 bases and J lost 1; bases outside the gene matches: 12. The CDR3 spans 17 residues. The CDR3 is CASTWAPGLENTGELFF. The CDR3 DNA is TGTGCCAGCACCTGGGCCCCTGGACTAGAGAACACCGGGGAGCTGTTTTTT.

This rearrangement joins TRBV7-9 to TRBJ2-3; 7 bases fit TRBD2. The CDR3 sequence is 16 residues long. CDR1 is SEHNR and CDR2 is FQNEAQ in the germline V gene (reference sequence). The V gene end was trimmed by 6 bases and the J gene end by 3 bases; junction bases not matched to a gene: 12. CDR3 protein: CASSEGWGGLTDTQYF. DNA of the CDR3: TGTGCCAGCAGTGAGGGTTGGGGGGGACTTACAGATACGCAGTATTTT.

This chain joins TRBV3-1 and TRBJ1-4; 7 positions match TRBD1. Trimming removed 5 bases from V and 5 bases from J; junction bases left unmatched: 5. The CDR3 is 14 residues long. Germline-derived CDR1 and CDR2 are LGHDT and YNNKEL (reference sequence). DNA for the CDR3: TGTGCCAGCAGCGCTACAGGGGAGAATGAAAAACTGTTTTTT. As protein: CASSATGENEKLFF.

The chain links TRBV27 to TRBJ2-7; D remains unclear. CDR1 MNHEY and CDR2 SMNVEV come from the germline V gene (reference sequence). This CDR3 comprises 13 residues. V shed 0 bases and J shed 2 bases, with 5 bases lying between them. The CDR3 DNA follows: TGTGCCAGCAGTTTATCTCCAACCTACGAGCAGTACTTC. Translation gives CASSLSPTYEQYF.

This clonotype appeared a few times. The V call is TRBV9, the J call TRBJ2-7; 8 bases map to TRBD1. This CDR3 spans 14 amino acids. V trimming: 2 bases; J trimming: 2 bases; junction bases outside the gene matches: 3. From germline, CDR1 is SGDLS and CDR2 YYNGEE. The CDR3 protein is CASSVGTGAYEQYF. The CDR3 nucleotides are TGTGCCAGCAGCGTCGGGACAGGCGCCTACGAGCAGTACTTC.

The J gene is TRBJ2-3, the V gene TRBV20-1; TRBD1 is a possible D gene (6 bases). The germline V and J ends were trimmed by 5 bases and 7 bases, with 13 bases remaining between them. The CDR3 has 12 amino acids. Germline CDR1 is DFQATT and CDR2 is SNEGSKA (reference sequence). CDR3 sequence: CSAAQGMHTQYF. DNA of the CDR3: TGCAGTGCTGCACAGGGTATGCATACGCAGTATTTT.

The genes are TRBV7-9 and TRBJ1-2; D remains unclear. The CDR3 extends over 15 amino acids. Trimming took off 4 bases at V and 8 bases at J, with 20 bases between the two ends. Germline V gene lookup returns CDR1 SEHNR and CDR2 FQNEAQ (reference sequence). The CDR3: CASSSGLELQAGYTF. The CDR3 nucleotides are TGTGCCAGCAGCTCCGGCCTCGAGCTCCAGGCCGGCTACACCTTC. The full variable domain, with the rest looked up from reference TRBV7-9 and TRBJ1-2, is DTGVSQNPRHKITKRGQNVTFRCDPISEHNRLYWYRQTLGQGPEFLTYFQNEAQLEKSRLLSDRFSAERPKGSFSTLEIQRTEQGDSAMYLCASSSGLELQAGYTFGSGTRLTVV.

V gene TRBV15 combines with J gene TRBJ1-2; D is perhaps TRBD1 (5 bases). The length of the CDR3 is 14 residues. CDR1 and CDR2 (germline): LNHNV, YYDKDF (reference sequence). V was clipped by 0 bases and J by 4 bases, with 9 bases between them. The chain's CDR3 is CATSRDQGIYGYTF. CDR3 in DNA: TGTGCCACCAGCAGAGACCAGGGAATCTATGGCTACACCTTC. Filled out from reference TRBV15 and TRBJ1-2, the complete variable domain reads DAMVIQNPRYQVTQFGKPVTLSCSQTLNHNVMYWYQQKSSQAPKLLFHYYDKDFNNEADTPDNFQSRRPNTSFCFLDIRSPGLGDTAMYLCATSRDQGIYGYTFGSGTRLTVV.

The chain couples TRBV20-1 to TRBJ1-5; no clear D. CDR3 size: 14 residues. Trimming took off 6 bases at V and 1 base at J, with 13 bases between the two ends. Per germline, CDR1 DFQATT and CDR2 SNEGSKA (reference sequence). DNA for the CDR3: TGCAGTGCCGGATCCCGGATAAGCAATCAGCCCCAGCATTTT. Translated: CSAGSRISNQPQHF.

The rearrangement joins TRBV7-2 to TRBJ2-1; 10 bases fit TRBD2. Germline-derived CDR1 and CDR2 are SGHTA and FQGNSA. Losses at the gene ends were 6 bases for V and 9 bases for J; bases not matched to a gene: 11. This CDR3 is built from 15 residues. This chain's CDR3 is CASSSGLAVWGEQFF. CDR3 nucleotides: TGTGCCAGCAGTTCCGGACTAGCGGTGTGGGGTGAGCAGTTCTTC.

The J gene is TRBJ1-5, the V gene TRBV20-1; D gene uncertain. The V end was cut by 0 bases, the J end by 2 bases, with 8 bases between. Germline V gene lookup returns CDR1 DFQATT and CDR2 SNEGSKA (reference sequence). The CDR3 is made up of 14 amino acids. CDR3 coding DNA: TGCAGTGCTAGAGAGAGTTCTGGCAATCAGCCCCAGCATTTT. Its protein product is CSARESSGNQPQHF.

The chain combines TRBV20-1 with TRBJ2-7, with unresolved D. CDR3 length: 14 residues. Trimming took 2 bases from V and 2 from J, leaving 13 bases between them. Germline V gene sequence: CDR1 DFQATT, CDR2 SNEGSKA (reference sequence). Here the CDR3 DNA reads TGCAGTGCTAGATTCCCCGGGTCTGCCTACGAGCAGTACTTC. Protein sequence: CSARFPGSAYEQYF.

The chain couples TRBV2 to TRBJ2-6; D is perhaps TRBD1 (5 bases). V was cut by 11 bases and J by 0 bases, with 20 bases left in between. The germline V gene has CDR1 SNHLY and CDR2 FYNNEI. CDR3 length equals 17 residues. As DNA, the CDR3 is TGTGCCTCCCTGGGGCGACTCCCCATCTCTGGGGCCAACGTCCTGACTTTC. Protein: CASLGRLPISGANVLTF.

J is TRBJ2-5 and V is TRBV5-6; D could derive from TRBD1 or TRBD2 (5 bases each). This CDR3 has 14 amino acids. Germline V gene lookup returns CDR1 SGHDT and CDR2 YYEEEE. Trimming removed 0 bases at V and 4 bases at J, with 10 bases between. CDR3 protein: CASSLVGAPETQYF. CDR3 coding DNA: TGTGCCAGCAGCTTGGTCGGGGCCCCAGAGACCCAGTACTTC.

The J gene is TRBJ2-7, the V gene TRBV19; D is ambiguous. Germline V lookup: CDR1 LNHDA, CDR2 SQIVND (reference sequence). With 3 bases removed from V and 0 bases from J, the gap between germline ends came to 9 bases. The CDR3 has 14 residues. The CDR3 DNA is TGTGCCAGTAGTATGTACACCAGCTCCTACGAGCAGTACTTC. This encodes CASSMYTSSYEQYF.

The chain recombines TRBV5-6 with TRBJ1-2; D is perhaps TRBD1 (6 bases). This CDR3 has 17 amino acids. Germline V lookup: CDR1 SGHDT, CDR2 YYEEEE. V was trimmed by 0 bases and J by 8 bases, leaving 23 bases between them. Written as DNA, the CDR3 is TGTGCCAGCAGCTTGGGACAGGCGGGTTTCGAGTCGGAGGGCTACACCTTC. It translates to CASSLGQAGFESEGYTF.

The genes are TRBV11-3 and TRBJ1-1; the D gene is possibly TRBD1 (6 bases). V lost 6 bases, J lost 6 bases, and 20 bases lay in between. Looked up from germline, CDR1 is SGHNT and CDR2 is YENEEA. The CDR3 consists of 15 residues. The CDR3 protein is CASSRQGRLQAEAFF. CDR3 bases: TGTGCCAGCAGTCGTCAGGGGCGTCTTCAGGCTGAAGCTTTCTTT.

The chain uses TRBV27 and TRBJ2-1; 7 positions agree with TRBD1. The length of the CDR3 is 13 residues. Germline assignment: CDR1 MNHEY and CDR2 SMNVEV (reference sequence). The trim removed 5 bases at V and 7 bases at J, leaving 5 bases unmatched. CDR3 region: CASSPTGLNEQFF. CDR3 coding DNA: TGTGCCAGCAGTCCGACAGGGTTGAATGAGCAGTTCTTC.

V usage is TRBV4-1 and J usage is TRBJ2-4, with 7 bases aligning to TRBD2. Per germline, CDR1 MGHRA and CDR2 YSYEKL. Trimming removed 4 bases from V and 10 bases from J; junction bases left unmatched: 10. The CDR3 has 14 amino acids. This CDR3 reads CASSLETSRLIQYF. CDR3 DNA sequence: TGCGCCAGCAGCCTAGAGACTAGCCGGCTTATTCAGTACTTC.

This chain uses TRBV25-1 with TRBJ2-1, with 13 positions matching TRBD2. The CDR3 consists of 16 residues. V was clipped by 4 bases and J by 5 bases; unmatched bases: 5. Germline V gene data show CDR1 as MGHDK and CDR2 as SYGVNS. Written as DNA, the CDR3 is TGTGCCAGCAGTGCCCCACTAGCGGGGGGGGACAATGAGCAGTTCTTC. It encodes CASSAPLAGGDNEQFF.